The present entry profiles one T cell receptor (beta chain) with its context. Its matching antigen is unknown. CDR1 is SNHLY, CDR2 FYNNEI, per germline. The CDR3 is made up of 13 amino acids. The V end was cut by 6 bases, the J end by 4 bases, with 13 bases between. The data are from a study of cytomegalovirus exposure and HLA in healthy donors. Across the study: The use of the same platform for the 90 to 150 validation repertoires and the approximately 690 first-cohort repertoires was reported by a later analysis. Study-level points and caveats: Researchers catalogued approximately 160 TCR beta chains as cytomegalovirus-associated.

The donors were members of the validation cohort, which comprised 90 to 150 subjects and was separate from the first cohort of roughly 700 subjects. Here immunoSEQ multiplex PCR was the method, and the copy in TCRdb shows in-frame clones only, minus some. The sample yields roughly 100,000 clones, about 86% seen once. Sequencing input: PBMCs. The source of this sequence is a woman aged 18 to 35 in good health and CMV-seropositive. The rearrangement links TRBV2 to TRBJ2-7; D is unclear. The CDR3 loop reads CASRIAWLYEQYF. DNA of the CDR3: TGTGCCAGCAGGATCGCCTGGCTGTACGAGCAGTACTTC. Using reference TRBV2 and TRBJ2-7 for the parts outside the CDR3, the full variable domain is EPEVTQTPSHQVTQMGQEVILRCVPISNHLYFYWYRQILGQKVEFLVSFYNNEISEKSEIFDDQFSVERPDGSNFTLKIRSTKLEDSAMYFCASRIAWLYEQYFGPGTRLTVT.